This T cell receptor beta chain appears in the sequencing data of a study of blood T cell repertoires in COVID-19. V was pared by 7 bases and J by 2 bases, with 15 bases between. The CDR3 is 14 residues long. Germline V lookup: CDR1 LNHDA, CDR2 SQIVND (reference sequence). Under the authors' procedure: Reference gene primer amplification in the assay estimated nucleated cell counts. Measured with immunoSEQ multiplex PCR; TCRdb has only the in-frame clones, and not every one. That table is the source of V, J and clone size, and D and trimming were worked out from the DNA. The sample yields some 87,000 clones, around nine tenths seen once.

This TCR came from a human donor with COVID-19, enrolled during active disease. The donor label of this sample is uncertain. This chain links TRBV19 with TRBJ2-7; a possible D gene is TRBD1 (6 bases). Material: peripheral blood. The CDR3 DNA reads as TGTGCCAGTAACGCCCCCGGGACAACCTACGAGCAGTACTTC. This codes for CASNAPGTTYEQYF.